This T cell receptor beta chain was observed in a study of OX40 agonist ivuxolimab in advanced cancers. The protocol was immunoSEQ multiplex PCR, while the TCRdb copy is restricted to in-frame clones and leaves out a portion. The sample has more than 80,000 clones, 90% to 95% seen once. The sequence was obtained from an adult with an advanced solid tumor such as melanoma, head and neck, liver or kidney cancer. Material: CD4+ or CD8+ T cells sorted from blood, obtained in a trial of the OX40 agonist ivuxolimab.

CDR3 in amino acids: CASSQDVAGAYEQYF. The DNA for the CDR3 is TGCGCCAGCAGCCAAGATGTGGCGGGAGCCTACGAGCAGTACTTC. The chain is built from TRBV4-1 and TRBJ2-7; 7 nucleotides line up with TRBD2. The CDR3 contains 15 residues. Germline CDR1 is MGHRA and CDR2 is YSYEKL. The V segment lost 0 bases and the J segment 2 bases; nucleotides outside the gene matches: 4.